The rows below give T cell receptor beta chains drawn from one sample of a study of T cells in Graves' hyperthyroidism and ophthalmopathy. In TCRdb, the multiplex PCR reads were re-called with MiXCR into one record per CDR3 protein. The sample has some 510,000 distinct CDR3 sequences, more than 20% seen once. The specimen sequenced was blood. The receptors come from a man younger than 35 with Graves' hyperthyroidism. Each CDR3 is given with its conserved first and last residue. A D gene is named only where the DNA matches it firmly. A clone size is listed for some rows: how often the clone was seen (once, few, many), or a class if it is expanded.

v_call	j_call	d_call	clone_size	cdr3_aa	cdr3_nt
TRBV11-2	TRBJ1-1	.	few	CASSFEGSLNTEAFF	TGTGCCAGCAGCTTCGAGGGGTCCTTGAACACTGAAGCTTTCTTT
TRBV28	TRBJ1-5	.	many	CASSTGIAKQPQHF	TGTGCCAGCAGTACAGGGATAGCTAAGCAGCCCCAGCATTTT
TRBV9	TRBJ1-1	.	many	CASSAGRKNTEAFF	TGTGCCAGCAGCGCTGGACGGAAGAACACTGAAGCTTTCTTT
TRBV11-2	TRBJ2-2	TRBD2	.	CASSRGGMNTGELFF	TGTGCCAGCTCCCGGGGGGGCATGAACACCGGGGAGCTGTTTTTT
TRBV3-1	TRBJ2-5	TRBD1	many	CASSRGQQNSATQYF	TGTGCCAGCAGTCGGGGACAGCAGAATTCGGCGACCCAGTACTTC
TRBV20-1	TRBJ1-5	TRBD1	many	CSAGTWGQGKEQPQHF	TGCAGTGCAGGGACCTGGGGACAGGGGAAGGAGCAGCCCCAGCATTTT
TRBV2	TRBJ2-7	.	.	CASSEYPYGGVYEQYF	TGTGCCAGCAGTGAATACCCCTACGGGGGCGTATACGAGCAGTACTTC
TRBV4-2	TRBJ1-1	.	.	CASSQRLVTEAFF	TGTGCCAGCAGCCAACGCCTGGTCACTGAAGCTTTCTTT
TRBV27	TRBJ1-2	.	many	CASSLRVGRNYGYTF	TGTGCCAGCAGTCTAAGGGTCGGGAGGAACTATGGCTACACCTTC
TRBV27	TRBJ2-7	.	many	CASSLSGPSYEQYF	TGTGCCAGCAGTTTATCGGGACCCTCCTACGAGCAGTACTTC
TRBV3-1	TRBJ1-5	.	few	CASSHQGGTQPQHF	TGTGCCAGCAGCCACCAGGGCGGTACTCAGCCCCAGCATTTT
TRBV7-2	TRBJ1-5	.	once	CASSLWQGRDQPQHF	TGTGCCAGCAGCTTATGGCAGGGGCGTGATCAGCCCCAGCATTTT
TRBV6-2/TRBV6-3	TRBJ2-7	.	.	CTSGQADYEQYF	TGTACCAGCGGGCAGGCTGATTACGAGCAGTACTTC
TRBV28	TRBJ1-1	.	many	CASSYMGGLAEAFF	TGTGCCAGCAGTTACATGGGAGGGTTGGCTGAAGCTTTCTTT
TRBV20-1	TRBJ2-5	TRBD1	.	CSAGQTGTKTQYF	TGCAGTGCTGGACAGACAGGGACGAAGACCCAGTACTTC
TRBV5-1	TRBJ2-7	.	.	CASSLAGGAEQYF	TGCGCCAGCAGCTTGGCCGGGGGCGCCGAGCAGTACTTC
TRBV28	TRBJ2-2	TRBD1	few	CASSFQGASDTGELFF	TGTGCCAGCAGTTTCCAGGGGGCGTCGGACACCGGGGAGCTGTTTTTT
TRBV7-9	TRBJ1-2	.	.	CASRYNQGSGYTF	TGTGCCAGCAGGTATAACCAGGGTAGCGGCTACACCTTC
TRBV14	TRBJ1-1	.	many	CASSAWDLTNTEAFF	TGTGCCAGCAGCGCCTGGGACTTGACGAACACTGAAGCTTTCTTT
TRBV6-1	TRBJ1-1	.	.	CASWTDYTEAFF	TGTGCCAGCTGGACGGACTACACTGAAGCTTTCTTT
TRBV6-5	TRBJ1-2	.	many	CASSYSWGGDGYTF	TGTGCCAGCAGTTACAGCTGGGGAGGCGATGGCTACACCTTC
TRBV9	TRBJ2-5	.	many	CASSVGDGNQETQYF	TGTGCCAGCAGCGTAGGAGACGGGAACCAAGAGACCCAGTACTTC